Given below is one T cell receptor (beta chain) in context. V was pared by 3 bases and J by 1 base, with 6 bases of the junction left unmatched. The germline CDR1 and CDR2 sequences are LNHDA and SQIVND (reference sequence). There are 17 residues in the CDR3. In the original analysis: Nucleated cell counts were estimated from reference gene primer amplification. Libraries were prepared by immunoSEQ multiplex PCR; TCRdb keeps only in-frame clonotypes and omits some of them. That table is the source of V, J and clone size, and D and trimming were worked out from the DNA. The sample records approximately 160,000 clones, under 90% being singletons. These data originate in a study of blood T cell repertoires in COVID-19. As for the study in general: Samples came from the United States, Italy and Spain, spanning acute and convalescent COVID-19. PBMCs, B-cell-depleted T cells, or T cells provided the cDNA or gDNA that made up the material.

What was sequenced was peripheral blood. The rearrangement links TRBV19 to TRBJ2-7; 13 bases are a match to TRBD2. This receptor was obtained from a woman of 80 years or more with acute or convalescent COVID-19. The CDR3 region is CASSILGTSGTSYEQYF. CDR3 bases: TGTGCCAGTAGTATTCTGGGGACTAGCGGGACATCCTACGAGCAGTACTTC. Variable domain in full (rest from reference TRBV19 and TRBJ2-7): DGGITQSPKYLFRKEGQNVTLSCEQNLNHDAMYWYRQDPGQGLRLIYYSQIVNDFQKGDIAEGYSVSREKKESFPLTVTSAQKNPTAFYLCASSILGTSGTSYEQYFGPGTRLTVT.